This T cell receptor beta chain originates from a study of post-analysis software for immune sequencing data. Turning to the study itself: The study covered relapsing-remitting, secondary progressive and progressive-relapsing courses of multiple sclerosis. General study findings and limits: The study found TRBV5-6, TRBV5-1 and TRBV20-1 among roughly 5 TRBV segments more frequent in patients than controls.

The TCR beta cDNA libraries carried unique molecular identifiers. TCRdb re-called the PCR reads with MiXCR, one entry per CDR3 protein. Among around 700,000 distinct CDR3 sequences listed, approximately 60% were seen once. The CDR3 contains 17 residues. J was trimmed by 2 bases and V by 5 bases; bases with no gene match: 13. In the case of this clonotype: No antigen is known for it.

This chain joins TRBV12-3 or TRBV12-4 and TRBJ2-3, with 7 bases that match TRBD2. Material: blood. This receptor was obtained from a girl aged 2-9 years with multiple sclerosis. CDR3 amino acids: CASSRGVGLAATDTQYF. CDR3 bases: TGTGCCAGCAGTCGTGGGGTCGGGCTAGCGGCCACAGATACGCAGTATTTT.